This T cell receptor (beta chain) stems from a study of blood T cell repertoires in COVID-19. This clone was seen only once. The CDR3 has 17 residues. V shed 1 base and J 6 bases; nucleotides not matched to a gene: 11. Per germline, CDR1 KGHSH and CDR2 LQKENI. The assay was immunoSEQ multiplex PCR, and TCRdb's table has in-frame clones only and misses some. The sample consists of almost 90,000 clones, 88% of them appearing once. The chain employs TRBV18 and TRBJ1-4, with 7 bases aligning to TRBD1. The sequence was collected from a man older than 75 with acute or convalescent COVID-19. The sequenced material came from peripheral blood. CDR3 in amino acids: CASSPQGGAGGDEKLFF. In DNA, the CDR3 is TGTGCCAGCTCACCACAAGGCGGCGCAGGGGGAGATGAAAAACTGTTTTTT.